The 21 T cell receptor beta chains reported below all come from one sample, sequenced in a study of high-grade serous ovarian cancer treatment subgroups. Tumor samples were obtained before definitive surgery or chemotherapy. Sequencing used immunoSEQ multiplex PCR; TCRdb keeps in-frame clones, though not all of them. The data hold 550 to 750 clones, with about 80% observed a single time. The sample taken for sequencing was tumor tissue. The receptor source for this set is a human donor with high-grade serous ovarian cancer.

On this clone itself: One junction end disagrees with the germline gene, perhaps due to a read error. The chain couples TRBV27 to TRBJ1-2; tentative D call: TRBD1 (6 bases). The length of the CDR3 is 16 residues. Germline V lookup: CDR1 MNHEY, CDR2 SMNVEV (reference sequence). The CDR3 loop reads CASTLIAGARNYGYTF. CDR3 nucleotides: TGTGCCAGCACTTTAATCGCAGGGGCGCGGAACTATGGCTACACCTTC.

This clone appeared a few times. V and J are TRBV27 and TRBJ1-3; unclear D gene. Germline V gives CDR1 MNHEY, CDR2 SMNVEV (reference sequence). V shed 2 bases and J shed 0 bases, with 8 bases lying between them. The CDR3 totals 15 residues. Written as DNA, the CDR3 is TGTGCCAGCAGTTTAGGGCGGGCCTCTGGAAACACCATATATTTT. Its protein product is CASSLGRASGNTIYF.

The chain links TRBV7-2 to TRBJ2-3; D is unresolved. The CDR3 is made up of 15 amino acids. Germline CDR1 is SGHTA and CDR2 is FQGNSA. V was shortened by 5 bases and J by 4 bases, with 16 bases between the two germline ends. This chain's CDR3 is CASSPQVVGADTQYF. CDR3 nucleotides: TGTGCCAGCAGCCCCCAAGTAGTGGGCGCAGATACGCAGTATTTT.

V gene TRBV7-9 combines with J gene TRBJ1-2; 9 nucleotides align to TRBD1. The V gene's germline CDR1 is SEHNR and CDR2 FQNEAQ (reference sequence). Trimming removed 5 bases from V and 6 bases from J; junction bases left unmatched: 4. CDR3 length: 13 amino acids. CDR3 sequence reads: CASSPGTGNGYTF. CDR3 in DNA: TGTGCCAGCAGCCCCGGGACAGGGAATGGCTACACCTTC.

The CDR3 DNA sequence: TGTGCCATCAGTGACCACTCAGGGAGGGTCGCAGATACGCAGTATTTT. The encoded protein is CAISDHSGRVADTQYF. The genes are TRBV10-3 and TRBJ2-3; 7 nucleotides match TRBD2. This CDR3 contains 16 residues. Germline CDR1 is ENHRY and CDR2 is SYGVKD. Trimming took 3 bases from V and 4 from J; bases not matched to a gene: 10.

CDR3 bases: TGTGCCAGCAGTGACTCGAATGGCTTCCACACCGGGGAGCTGTTTTTT. This sequence encodes CASSDSNGFHTGELFF. This chain connects TRBV6-4 to TRBJ2-2; unclear D gene. Germline CDR1 reads MRHNA; CDR2 reads SNTAGT. V lost 0 bases and J 3 bases, leaving 11 bases between the germline ends. This CDR3 has 16 amino acids.

The chain uses TRBV7-9 and TRBJ2-5, with 8 bases identical to TRBD1. J was trimmed by 4 bases and V by 5 bases; bases with no gene match: 6. The CDR3 has 14 residues. Germline CDR1 SEHNR, CDR2 FQNEAQ (reference sequence). CDR3: CASSTGGAGETQYF. The CDR3 DNA reads TGTGCCAGCAGCACAGGGGGAGCGGGAGAGACCCAGTACTTC.

V usage is TRBV4-1 and J usage is TRBJ2-2; D gene uncertain. The germline gives CDR1 MGHRA, CDR2 YSYEKL. The CDR3 is made up of 14 amino acids. Trimming stripped 0 bases from V and 2 bases from J, with 4 bases between. CDR3 residues: CASSQDSNTGELFF. In DNA, the CDR3 is TGCGCCAGCAGCCAAGATTCAAACACCGGGGAGCTGTTTTTT.

V usage is TRBV6-5 and J usage is TRBJ2-7, with D possibly being TRBD2 (6 bases). Germline lookup yields CDR1 MNHEY and CDR2 SVGAGI. Trimming removed 7 bases from V and 1 base from J, with 17 bases in between. The CDR3 is 15 residues long. The CDR3, as DNA: TGTGCCAGCAAGTTAAGGCGGGAAGGATCCTACGAGCAGTACTTC. It encodes CASKLRREGSYEQYF.

The chain uses TRBV4-1 and TRBJ2-5; 8 nucleotides line up with TRBD2. Germline CDR1 MGHRA, CDR2 YSYEKL. CDR3 length: 18 residues. Trimming at V came to 1 base and at J to 0 bases, leaving 10 bases not matched to a gene. CDR3 in DNA: TGCGCCAGCAGCCAAGGCAGGGGAGGCGGGGGGCACCAAGAGACCCAGTACTTC. Translated, it gives CASSQGRGGGGHQETQYF.

The chain combines TRBV2 with TRBJ2-1, with 11 positions matching TRBD2. J was trimmed by 10 bases and V by 7 bases; bases with no gene match: 3. The CDR3 runs 12 residues. Germline lookup yields CDR1 SNHLY and CDR2 FYNNEI. The CDR3 DNA follows: TGTGCCAGCACCGGGACTAGCGGCGAGCAGTTCTTC. This encodes CASTGTSGEQFF.

The rearrangement uses TRBV10-3 and TRBJ2-1; 8 positions agree with TRBD2. Germline V lookup: CDR1 ENHRY, CDR2 SYGVKD. The CDR3 consists of 15 residues. The V gene end was trimmed by 4 bases and the J gene end by 0 bases; junction bases not matched to a gene: 2. The CDR3 here is CAISGSGDSYNEQFF. The CDR3 nucleotides read TGTGCCATCAGTGGTAGCGGGGACTCCTACAATGAGCAGTTCTTC.

The rearrangement links TRBV2 to TRBJ1-2, with D perhaps matching TRBD1 (5 bases). Germline CDR1 SNHLY, CDR2 FYNNEI. The germline V and J ends were trimmed by 3 bases and 0 bases, with 5 bases remaining between them. This CDR3 contains 13 residues. DNA of the CDR3: TGTGCCAGCAGTGAGGACACTAACTATGGCTACACCTTC. Protein: CASSEDTNYGYTF.

The J gene is TRBJ1-1, the V gene TRBV4-1; possible D gene TRBD1, 5 bases. CDR3 length equals 14 residues. V lost 4 bases and J 1 base, leaving 10 bases between the germline ends. Germline V gene lookup returns CDR1 MGHRA and CDR2 YSYEKL. CDR3 nucleotides: TGCGCCAGCAGCCTTGAGACAGCGAACACTGAAGCTTTCTTT. Translation: CASSLETANTEAFF.

The chain joins TRBV9 to TRBJ2-3; tentative D call: TRBD2 (5 bases). This CDR3 comprises 12 residues. The germline V gene encodes CDR1 SGDLS and CDR2 YYNGEE. Trimming pared 4 bases from V and 8 bases from J, leaving 11 bases between. This chain's CDR3 is CASSQPRGTQYF. CDR3 nucleotides: TGTGCCAGCAGCCAACCTCGGGGTACGCAGTATTTT.

By share, this clone ranks as large. This chain uses TRBV2 with TRBJ2-7; the D gene could be TRBD1 or TRBD2 (5 bases each). V dropped 3 bases and J dropped 2 bases, with 8 bases sitting between them. The V gene's germline CDR1 is SNHLY and CDR2 FYNNEI. CDR3 length: 13 residues. CDR3 loop: CASSDVGAYEQYV. For the CDR3, the DNA is TGTGCCAGCAGTGATGTGGGGGCCTACGAGCAGTACGTC.

J is TRBJ1-1 and V is TRBV7-2; TRBD1 is a possible D gene (6 bases). With 3 bases removed from V and 5 bases from J, the gap between germline ends came to 16 bases. CDR1 is SGHTA, CDR2 FQGNSA, per germline. The CDR3 spans 15 residues. CDR3 nucleotides: TGTGCCAGCAGCTTTCCCAGGGGATGGGGGACTGAAGCTTTCTTT. This translates into CASSFPRGWGTEAFF.

The J gene is TRBJ2-7, the V gene TRBV2; 9 bases align to TRBD2. The CDR3 totals 15 residues. The ends lost 8 bases at V and 6 bases at J; junction bases unmatched: 14. Germline CDR1 is SNHLY and CDR2 is FYNNEI. This CDR3 reads CASRGNSGSGGEQYF. Here the CDR3 DNA reads TGTGCCAGCCGGGGAAATAGCGGGAGTGGAGGCGAGCAGTACTTC.

V usage is TRBV29-1 and J usage is TRBJ1-1, with D maybe TRBD1 (6 bases). Looked up from germline, CDR1 is SQVTM and CDR2 is ANQGSEA. V was pared by 7 bases and J by 4 bases, with 16 bases between. This CDR3 comprises 13 residues. This CDR3 reads CSGHGGLGTEAFF. In DNA, the CDR3 is TGCAGCGGCCACGGGGGGCTGGGCACTGAAGCTTTCTTT.

The chain couples TRBV18 to TRBJ2-2; 9 positions agree with TRBD2. Trimming removed 4 bases from V and 3 bases from J; junction bases left unmatched: 3. This CDR3 comprises 15 residues. Germline V CDR1 and CDR2: KGHSH, LQKENI. The chain's CDR3 is CASSQTSGYTGELFF. The CDR3 region has the DNA TGTGCCAGCTCACAGACTAGCGGTTACACCGGGGAGCTGTTTTTT.

The rearrangement uses TRBV5-4 and TRBJ2-3; D ambiguous. Germline CDR1 SGHNT, CDR2 YYREEE (reference sequence). This CDR3 has 13 amino acids. Trimming shortened V by 4 bases and J by 2 bases, and 8 bases separated the two germline ends. The DNA of the CDR3 is TGTGCCAGCAGCCCACGGTACACAGATACGCAGTATTTT. It encodes CASSPRYTDTQYF.